The rows below give T cell receptor beta chains drawn from one sample of a study of molecular identifiers for immune sequencing clone quantification. TCRdb re-called the PCR reads with MiXCR, one entry per CDR3 protein. In the table there are over 60,000 distinct CDR3 sequences, under 20% of which are singletons. Material for sequencing was naive CD8+ T cells from blood, with Jurkat cell RNA spiked in. The receptors were gathered from a human donor in good health. Some libraries in this study had Jurkat cell RNA spiked in. Both conserved end residues are part of each CDR3. D genes are given only for firm matches. Where a row states a size, it is once, few, many or the class of an expanded clone; other rows omit it.

>TRBD2|TRBV5-1|TRBJ2-3|many
CASSLAGLAADTQYF
TGCGCCAGCAGCTTGGCGGGACTAGCGGCAGATACGCAGTATTTT
>.|TRBV28|TRBJ1-5|many
CASSLRSGGNQPQHF
TGTGCCAGCAGTTTAAGGTCCGGGGGGAATCAGCCCCAGCATTTT
>TRBD2|TRBV13|TRBJ2-3|many
CASSWGAGGPPDTQYF
TGTGCCAGCAGCTGGGGCGCGGGAGGGCCCCCAGATACGCAGTATTTT
>TRBD2|TRBV5-4|TRBJ2-6|many
CASSRTGTRDSGANVLTF
TGTGCCAGCAGCCGAACCGGGACTAGGGACTCTGGGGCCAACGTCCTGACTTTC
>TRBD1|TRBV27|TRBJ1-2|few
CASSPTGTGVGPGGYTF
TGTGCCAGCAGCCCTACCGGGACAGGGGTTGGCCCTGGAGGCTACACCTTC
>.|TRBV28|TRBJ1-6|many
CASSLGGPVYNSPLHF
TGTGCCAGCAGTTTAGGGGGCCCGGTCTATAATTCACCCCTCCACTTT
>.|TRBV24-1|TRBJ2-3|many
CATSDFFGDTQYF
TGTGCCACCAGTGATTTCTTCGGAGATACGCAGTATTTT
>.|TRBV19|TRBJ2-7|once
CASSIQGDYEQYF
TGTGCCAGTTCAATACAGGGTGACTACGAGCAGTACTTC
>TRBD2|TRBV7-9|TRBJ2-7|once
CASSTRGGSLREQCF
TGTGCCAGCAGCACCCGCGGCGGGAGTTTGCGGGAGCAGTGCTTC
>.|TRBV7-8|TRBJ2-1|many
CASSLRLGSYNEQFF
TGTGCCAGCAGCCTACGACTAGGGTCGTACAATGAGCAGTTCTTC
>TRBD1|TRBV27|TRBJ1-2|.
CASSQRQGLDTSGYTF
TGCGCCAGCAGTCAAAGACAGGGGCTGGATACGAGTGGCTACACCTTC
>TRBD1|TRBV6-6|TRBJ1-4|many
CASRRDRAEKLFF
TGTGCCAGCCGCCGGGACAGGGCTGAAAAACTGTTTTTT
>.|TRBV4-1|TRBJ2-7|many
CASSHPGEYEQYF
TGCGCCAGCAGCCATCCAGGGGAGTACGAGCAGTACTTC
>.|TRBV28|TRBJ2-1|.
CASTLDYNEQFF
TGTGCCAGCACCCTGGACTACAATGAGCAGTTCTTC
>.|TRBV27|TRBJ2-7|.
CASSLSRAYEQYF
TGTGCCAGCAGTTTATCGAGGGCCTACGAGCAGTACTTC
>.|TRBV20-1|TRBJ2-7|many
CSARTSVGPESSYEQYF
TGCAGTGCTAGAACATCCGTGGGCCCGGAGAGCTCCTACGAGCAGTACTTC
>.|TRBV11-1|TRBJ2-3|.
CASSFWASSDLFSTDTQYF
TGTGCCAGCAGCTTTTGGGCTAGTAGTGACTTATTTAGCACAGATACGCAGTATTTT
>.|TRBV27|TRBJ2-7|many
CASSLGVEQYF
TGTGCCAGCAGTCTAGGTGTCGAGCAGTACTTC
>TRBD1|TRBV20-1|TRBJ2-3|many
CSAQGEYEPDTQYF
TGCAGTGCTCAGGGGGAGTACGAACCAGATACGCAGTATTTT
>TRBD1|TRBV24-1|TRBJ2-2|many
CATSERGPGLTPGELFF
TGTGCCACCAGTGAGAGGGGGCCGGGGTTGACGCCCGGGGAGCTGTTTTTT
>.|TRBV27|TRBJ1-1|.
CASSFTTNTEAFF
TGTGCCAGCAGTTTTACTACGAACACTGAAGCTTTCTTT
>TRBD2|TRBV27|TRBJ2-7|few
CASSLLAGEQYF
TGTGCCAGCAGTTTACTAGCGGGAGAGCAGTACTTC
>TRBD2|TRBV7-9|TRBJ2-1|few
CASLALAGAYNEQFF
TGTGCCAGTCTGGCCCTAGCGGGGGCCTACAATGAGCAGTTCTTC
>TRBD1|TRBV24-1|TRBJ2-1|many
CATSDPDRVPYNEQFF
TGTGCCACCAGTGATCCGGACAGGGTGCCCTACAATGAGCAGTTCTTC
>TRBD1|TRBV5-1|TRBJ2-5|many
CASSFKVLGQHQETQYF
TGCGCCAGCAGCTTTAAGGTTCTGGGACAGCATCAAGAGACCCAGTACTTC
>.|TRBV27|TRBJ2-7|many
CASSPGADYEQYF
TGTGCCAGCAGCCCCGGGGCGGACTACGAGCAGTACTTC
>TRBD2|TRBV4-2|TRBJ2-1|many
CASSQAPVTSGTHEQFF
TGTGCCAGCAGCCAAGCCCCCGTCACTAGCGGGACACATGAGCAGTTCTTC
>.|TRBV15|TRBJ2-7|.
CATSPGTSYEQYF
TGTGCCACCAGTCCCGGGACCTCCTACGAGCAGTACTTC
>.|TRBV2|TRBJ2-3|few
CASSEQSGTDTQYF
TGTGCCAGCAGTGAACAGAGTGGGACAGATACGCAGTATTTT
>.|TRBV7-9|TRBJ2-3|many
CASGSGTQYF
TGTGCCAGCGGGTCGGGGACGCAGTATTTT
>.|TRBV28|TRBJ1-4|few
CASSFLVAGEKLFF
TGTGCCAGCAGTTTTTTGGTAGCTGGGGAAAAACTGTTTTTT
>.|TRBV2|TRBJ1-1|many
CASSEASWPTITNTEAFF
TGTGCCAGCAGTGAAGCTTCCTGGCCGACAATCACGAACACTGAAGCTTTCTTT
>.|TRBV10-3|TRBJ1-2|many
CAISDGVSNGYTF
TGTGCCATCAGTGACGGAGTCTCTAATGGCTACACCTTC
>TRBD2|TRBV2|TRBJ2-1|many
CASNPSGSGSYNEQFF
TGTGCCAGCAACCCTAGCGGGAGCGGGTCCTACAATGAGCAGTTCTTC
>.|TRBV20-1|TRBJ2-1|few
CSARDEGSTYNEQFF
TGCAGTGCTAGAGATGAGGGCAGTACCTACAATGAGCAGTTCTTC
>TRBD2|TRBV20-1|TRBJ2-3|many
CSAPTSGRTDTQYF
TGCAGTGCCCCGACTAGCGGGCGCACAGATACGCAGTATTTT
>.|TRBV7-9|TRBJ2-2|many
CASSPTYGTGELFF
TGTGCCAGCAGCCCAACCTATGGGACCGGGGAGCTGTTTTTT
>.|TRBV7-9|TRBJ2-5|many
CASSFTGPLETQYF
TGTGCCAGCAGTTTTACCGGGCCACTCGAGACCCAGTACTTC
>TRBD2|TRBV12-3/TRBV12-4|TRBJ2-5|many
CASSARLAGEETQYF
TGTGCCAGCAGTGCTAGACTAGCGGGAGAAGAGACCCAGTACTTC
>.|TRBV13|TRBJ2-7|many
CASSPGQSSYEQYF
TGTGCCAGCAGCCCCGGACAGAGCTCCTACGAGCAGTACTTC
>.|TRBV19|TRBJ1-2|many
CASSSLEHYGYTF
TGTGCCAGTAGTTCTCTCGAACACTATGGCTACACCTTC
>.|TRBV4-1|TRBJ1-4|many
CASSQREKKEKLFF
TGCGCCAGCAGCCAAAGAGAAAAAAAGGAAAAACTGTTTTTT
>.|TRBV20-1|TRBJ2-1|few
CSARRLLAANPNEQFF
TGCAGTGCTAGAAGGCTGCTGGCGGCCAACCCTAATGAGCAGTTCTTC
>TRBD1|TRBV27|TRBJ1-1|many
CASRGTGYLATEAFF
TGTGCCAGCAGGGGGACAGGTTATTTAGCGACTGAAGCTTTCTTT
>TRBD2|TRBV28|TRBJ2-7|.
CASSGSSGELSYEQYF
TGTGCCAGCAGTGGCTCTAGCGGTGAACTATCCTACGAGCAGTACTTC
>.|TRBV20-1|TRBJ2-5|many
CSAGSLPWAPRLETQYF
TGCAGTGCCGGATCCCTTCCTTGGGCACCACGTTTGGAGACCCAGTACTTC
>.|TRBV7-8|TRBJ2-4|many
CASSLRGTAKNIQYF
TGTGCCAGCAGCTTACGGGGGACGGCCAAAAACATTCAGTACTTC
>TRBD2|TRBV4-1|TRBJ2-1|many
CASSQIAGEEWNEQFF
TGCGCCAGCAGCCAAATAGCGGGAGAGGAGTGGAATGAGCAGTTCTTC
>.|TRBV4-1|TRBJ1-5|many
CASSQGINQPQHF
TGCGCCAGCAGCCAAGGGATAAACCAGCCCCAGCATTTT
>TRBD2|TRBV7-9|TRBJ2-1|many
CASSNPSAGVLNEQFF
TGTGCCAGCAGCAACCCTTCCGCGGGAGTGCTCAATGAGCAGTTCTTC
>.|TRBV5-6|TRBJ1-1|many
CASSLVPRGGNTEAFF
TGTGCCAGCAGCTTGGTCCCCAGGGGAGGGAACACTGAAGCTTTCTTT
>TRBD2|TRBV27|TRBJ2-7|few
CASSVGTSGGYEQYF
TGTGCCAGCAGTGTCGGGACTAGCGGGGGCTACGAGCAGTACTTC
>TRBD2|TRBV7-3|TRBJ2-2|many
CASSLLAGGGDTGELFF
TGTGCCAGCAGCTTACTAGCGGGAGGGGGGGACACCGGGGAGCTGTTTTTT
>.|TRBV7-8|TRBJ2-3|many
CASTSGRSATSLSTDTQYF
TGTGCCAGCACCAGTGGGCGGAGCGCCACGTCCCTTAGCACAGATACGCAGTATTTT
>TRBD1|TRBV7-9|TRBJ2-1|.
CASSSLGQAVVSYNEQFF
TGTGCCAGCAGTTCCTTGGGACAGGCCGTAGTCTCCTACAATGAGCAGTTCTTC